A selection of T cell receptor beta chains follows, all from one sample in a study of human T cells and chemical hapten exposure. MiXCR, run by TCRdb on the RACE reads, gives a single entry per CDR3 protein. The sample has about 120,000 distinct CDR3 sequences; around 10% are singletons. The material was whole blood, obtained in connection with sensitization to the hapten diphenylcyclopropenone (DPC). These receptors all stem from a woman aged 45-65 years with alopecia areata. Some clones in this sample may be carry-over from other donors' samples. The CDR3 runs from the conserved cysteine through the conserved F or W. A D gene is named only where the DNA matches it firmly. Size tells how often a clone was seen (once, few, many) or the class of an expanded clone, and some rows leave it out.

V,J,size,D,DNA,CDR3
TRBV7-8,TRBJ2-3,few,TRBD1,TGTGCCAGCACCCGGGACAGCAGCACAGATACGCAGTATTTT,CASTRDSSTDTQYF
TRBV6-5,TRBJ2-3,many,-,TGTGCCAGCAGTCGCTTTTTGGGGCTACCAGATACGCAGTATTTT,CASSRFLGLPDTQYF
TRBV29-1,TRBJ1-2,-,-,TGCAGCGGTACAGGGTACGGTGGCTACACCTTC,CSGTGYGGYTF
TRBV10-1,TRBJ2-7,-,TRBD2,TGCGCCAGCAGTCAGGGACTAGCGGGCCATGCCTACGAGCAGTACTTC,CASSQGLAGHAYEQYF
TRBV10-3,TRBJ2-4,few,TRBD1,TGTGCCATCAGTGATCCACAGGGGGCTGTGAAAAACATTCAGTACTTC,CAISDPQGAVKNIQYF
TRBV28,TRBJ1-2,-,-,TGTGCCAGCAGCTCAGGACGGAGCTATGGCTACACCTTC,CASSSGRSYGYTF
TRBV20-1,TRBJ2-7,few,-,TGCAGTGCTACCAAAACTAGTTCCAGTGAGCAGTACTTC,CSATKTSSSEQYF
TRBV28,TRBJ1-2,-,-,TGTGCCAGCAGTTTCAACCCCCAAACGGGACATTATGGCTACACCTTC,CASSFNPQTGHYGYTF
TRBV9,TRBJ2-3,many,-,TGTGCCAGCAGCGTAGAGGGGGACACAGATACGCAGTATTTT,CASSVEGDTDTQYF
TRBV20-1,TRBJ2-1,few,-,TGCAGTGCCAGGGGGGGGGGGCCCTACAATGAGCAGTTCTTC,CSARGGGPYNEQFF
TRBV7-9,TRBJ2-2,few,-,TGTGCCAGCAGCCCATCGGGGCAGGGCATGTTTTTT,CASSPSGQGMFF
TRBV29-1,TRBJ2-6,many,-,TGCAGCGTTGATGGGAAAGGTGGGGCCAACGTCCTGACTTTC,CSVDGKGGANVLTF
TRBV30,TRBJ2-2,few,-,TGTGCCTGGAGTTTATCTGGGACCAATAAGGGGGAGCTGTTTTTT,CAWSLSGTNKGELFF
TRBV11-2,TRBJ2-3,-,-,TGTGCCAGCAGCTCTGGGGCCTCTAGCACAGATACGCAGTATTTT,CASSSGASSTDTQYF
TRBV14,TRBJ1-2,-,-,TGTGCCAGCAGCCAAGTGGGAGGGAGGAGCTACACCTTC,CASSQVGGRSYTF